This T cell receptor (beta chain) was found in a study of blood T cell repertoires in COVID-19. Profiling relied on immunoSEQ multiplex PCR, and the TCRdb table lists in-frame clones only, not all of them. The sample carries around 84,000 clones, roughly 89% recorded once. V was pared by 1 base and J by 8 bases, with 11 bases between. In germline, CDR1 is SGHNT, CDR2 YENEEA. The CDR3 consists of 13 residues. Sequenced: peripheral blood. The clonotype originates from a man aged 50-60 years with active COVID-19. The genes are TRBV11-3 and TRBJ1-2, with no clear D. CDR3 amino acids: CASSLGPKFGYTF. Here the CDR3 DNA reads TGTGCCAGCAGCTTAGGGCCAAAGTTCGGCTACACCTTC.